This passage covers 6 T cell receptor beta chains from one sample sequenced in a study of blood T cell repertoires in COVID-19. Profiling relied on immunoSEQ multiplex PCR, and the TCRdb table lists in-frame clones only, not all of them. The sample has about 230,000 clones; roughly 80% are singletons. Material for sequencing was peripheral blood. These receptors came from a woman in her forties or fifties with acute or convalescent COVID-19.

V and J are TRBV28 and TRBJ1-5; 11 nucleotides align to TRBD1. J lost 3 bases, V lost 6 bases, and 4 bases had no gene match. This CDR3 is built from 15 residues. CDR1 is MDHEN and CDR2 is SYDVKM in the germline V gene. The DNA for the CDR3 is TGTGCCAGCAGAGGACAGGGGGCTTCCAATCAGCCCCAGCATTTT. It is translated as CASRGQGASNQPQHF.

As for this clone: Within the sample, other DNA sequences also encode this same CDR3. CDR3 in DNA: TGTGCCAGCAGTTTTTCAGTGAACACTGAAGCTTTCTTT. This codes for CASSFSVNTEAFF. V and J are TRBV12-3 or TRBV12-4 and TRBJ1-1; D uncertain. The CDR3 extends over 13 amino acids. Trimming removed 3 bases at V and 0 bases at J, with 5 bases between.

The V and J genes are TRBV9 and TRBJ2-3; 7 bases fit TRBD2. V lost 4 bases and J lost 6; bases outside the gene matches: 11. Germline CDR1 is SGDLS and CDR2 is YYNGEE. The CDR3 sequence is 15 residues long. The CDR3 sequence is CASSPGPGLTDTQYF. CDR3 nucleotide sequence: TGTGCCAGCAGCCCAGGACCGGGACTAACGGATACGCAGTATTTT.

A note on this clone: Other DNA variants within this sample encode the same CDR3. The chain couples TRBV9 to TRBJ2-3, with 9 bases fitting TRBD2. CDR3 length equals 15 residues. V shed 0 bases and J 1 base; nucleotides not matched to a gene: 0. Germline CDR1 reads SGDLS; CDR2 reads YYNGEE. CDR3 in DNA: TGTGCCAGCAGCGTAGCTAGCGGGGGCACAGATACGCAGTATTTT. Protein product: CASSVASGGTDTQYF.

This clone was counted between two and nine times. The rearrangement links TRBV28 to TRBJ1-2; D is uncertain. The CDR3 has 17 amino acids. V was trimmed by 4 bases and J by 0 bases, leaving 18 bases between them. In germline, CDR1 is MDHEN, CDR2 SYDVKM. The CDR3 here is CASSSEHRPTSNYGYTF. The CDR3 bases are TGTGCCAGCAGTTCCGAGCACCGCCCCACGTCTAACTATGGCTACACCTTC.

This clone showed up just once. The rearrangement links TRBV19 to TRBJ1-2; D remains ambiguous. The CDR3 runs to 13 residues. Germline V CDR1 and CDR2: LNHDA, SQIVND (reference sequence). Between the trimmed V and J ends, which lost 3 bases and 2 bases, there was a span of 7 bases. The CDR3 loop reads CASSIGGNYGYTF. DNA for the CDR3: TGTGCCAGTAGTATTGGCGGGAACTATGGCTACACCTTC.